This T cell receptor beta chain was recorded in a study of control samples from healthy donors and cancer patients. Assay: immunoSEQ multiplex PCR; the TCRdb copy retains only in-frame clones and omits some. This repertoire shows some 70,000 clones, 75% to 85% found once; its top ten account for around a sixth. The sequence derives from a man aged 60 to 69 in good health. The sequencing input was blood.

CDR3: CASSPGTSVVNEQFF. In DNA, the CDR3 is TGTGCCAGCAGCCCTGGGACTAGCGTCGTTAATGAGCAGTTCTTC. The V and J genes are TRBV5-4 and TRBJ2-1, with 10 bases fitting TRBD2. Trimming took 4 bases from V and 7 from J; bases not matched to a gene: 8. Germline values: CDR1 SGHNT, CDR2 YYREEE (reference sequence). CDR3 length: 15 amino acids.